This TCR beta chain was observed in a study of blood T cells in healthy people across ages. This clonotype was picked up a small number of times. The authors ran a second PCR of about 7 to 12 cycles using a sample-barcoded 5' primer and a J-beta primer mix. TCRdb analysed the 5' RACE reads with MiXCR anew, one entry per CDR3 protein. The sample holds about 770,000 distinct CDR3 sequences, 44% seen once. CDR1 SGHTA and CDR2 FQGNSA come from the germline V gene. With 2 bases removed from V and 0 bases from J, the gap between germline ends came to 8 bases. The CDR3 consists of 14 residues. Sequenced material: blood. This sequence was found in a man in his sixties in good health. The chain is built from TRBV7-2 and TRBJ2-7; possibly TRBD2 for D (5 bases). For the CDR3, the DNA is TGTGCCAGCAGCTTATGGAGGAGCTCCTACGAGCAGTACTTC. Amino acids: CASSLWRSSYEQYF.